The next 32 T cell receptor beta chains were all read from a single sample in a study of blood T cell repertoires in COVID-19. The protocol was immunoSEQ multiplex PCR, while the TCRdb copy is restricted to in-frame clones and leaves out a portion. The sample records about 270,000 clones, around 80% being singletons. Sequenced sample: peripheral blood. These receptors originate from an elderly man with acute or convalescent COVID-19.

The V gene is TRBV19, the J gene TRBJ2-7, with TRBD2 as a possible D gene (6 bases). This CDR3 region has 15 residues. Deletions cut 3 bases from V and 0 bases from J, with 12 bases between. Germline lookup yields CDR1 LNHDA and CDR2 SQIVND (reference sequence). CDR3 sequence (DNA): TGTGCCAGTAGTATGGGCTCCGGGAGCTCCTACGAGCAGTACTTC. It translates to CASSMGSGSSYEQYF.

The gene calls are TRBV4-1 and TRBJ1-1; D unresolved. The ends were cut back, 0 bases at V and 0 bases at J, with 11 bases in the middle. The CDR3 is 16 amino acids. Germline V gene sequence: CDR1 MGHRA, CDR2 YSYEKL. The CDR3 spells CASSQDAAAMNTEAFF. The DNA of the CDR3 is TGCGCCAGCAGCCAAGATGCAGCGGCCATGAACACTGAAGCTTTCTTT.

V usage is TRBV27 and J usage is TRBJ1-5; TRBD1 aligns across 10 bases. From germline, CDR1 is MNHEY and CDR2 SMNVEV (reference sequence). CDR3 length: 15 residues. The V gene end was trimmed by 4 bases and the J gene end by 3 bases; junction bases not matched to a gene: 3. CDR3 coding DNA: TGTGCCAGCAGTTATGGACAGGGGGACAATCAGCCCCAGCATTTT. Encoded protein: CASSYGQGDNQPQHF.

The rearrangement uses TRBV19 and TRBJ2-1; TRBD1 matches at 9 bases. CDR1 is LNHDA and CDR2 is SQIVND in the germline V gene (reference sequence). Germline trimming cut 4 bases from V and 4 bases from J; bases unmatched to any gene: 17. The CDR3 totals 19 residues. The CDR3 DNA sequence: TGTGCCAGTAGTAGTACACAGGGGGCCCTCTCAACTTCTTACAATGAGCAGTTCTTC. Encoded protein: CASSSTQGALSTSYNEQFF.

The rearrangement joins TRBV5-1 to TRBJ2-1; 8 nucleotides line up with TRBD2. CDR1 and CDR2 (germline): SGHRS, YFSETQ. The CDR3 totals 15 residues. V shed 4 bases and J 4 bases; nucleotides not matched to a gene: 7. CDR3 amino acids: CASSPSGGEYNEQFF. The CDR3 DNA follows: TGCGCCAGCAGCCCGAGCGGGGGTGAATACAATGAGCAGTTCTTC.

The chain recombines TRBV7-6 with TRBJ1-5, with 7 bases lining up with TRBD1. The CDR3 is 13 amino acids. V shed 5 bases and J 5 bases; nucleotides not matched to a gene: 3. Looked up from germline, CDR1 is SGHVS and CDR2 is FNYEAQ. CDR3 coding DNA: TGTGCCAGCAGCCGGCAGGGGGATCAGCCCCAGCATTTT. It encodes CASSRQGDQPQHF.

The gene calls are TRBV4-2 and TRBJ1-2; 7 bases match TRBD1. CDR3 length: 14 residues. The V gene end was trimmed by 0 bases and the J gene end by 4 bases; junction bases not matched to a gene: 2. Germline V gene lookup returns CDR1 LGHNA and CDR2 YNFKEQ. The chain's CDR3 is CASSQDRGAYGYTF. Here the CDR3 DNA reads TGTGCCAGCAGCCAAGACAGGGGGGCCTATGGCTACACCTTC.

This sequence joins TRBV7-8 and TRBJ2-1; TRBD1 matches 9 bases. The J segment lost 6 bases and the V segment lost 3 bases, leaving 15 bases of the junction unmatched. Germline CDR1 SGHVS, CDR2 FQNEAQ. The CDR3 is made up of 18 amino acids. This chain's CDR3 is CASSLGDRVWRFVNEQFF. The CDR3 DNA follows: TGTGCCAGCAGCTTGGGGGACAGGGTCTGGAGATTTGTCAATGAGCAGTTCTTC.

The chain recombines TRBV2 with TRBJ1-5; no firm D call. CDR1 SNHLY and CDR2 FYNNEI come from the germline V gene. This CDR3 region has 13 residues. Trimming pared 3 bases from V and 6 bases from J, leaving 9 bases between. CDR3 amino acids: CASSEIGGQPQHF. The DNA of the CDR3 is TGTGCCAGCAGTGAGATAGGAGGTCAGCCCCAGCATTTT.

Only one count was recorded for this clone. The rearrangement joins TRBV7-8 to TRBJ2-7, with 13 bases identical to TRBD2. Germline loops: CDR1 SGHVS, CDR2 FQNEAQ. With V trimmed by 6 bases and J by 3 bases, 5 bases remained unmatched. The CDR3 is made up of 15 amino acids. CDR3 amino acids: CASSQGLAGSYEQYF. DNA for the CDR3: TGTGCCAGCAGTCAGGGACTAGCGGGGAGCTACGAGCAGTACTTC.

This chain connects TRBV24-1 to TRBJ2-3; 9 nucleotides match TRBD2. CDR3 length equals 16 residues. J lost 2 bases, V lost 4 bases, and 6 bases had no gene match. The germline gives CDR1 KGHDR, CDR2 SFDVKD. CDR3 loop: CATSDLLAGPTDTQYF. In DNA form, the CDR3 reads TGTGCCACCAGTGACCTCCTAGCGGGACCCACAGATACGCAGTATTTT.

The rearrangement joins TRBV18 to TRBJ2-1; possible D gene TRBD1, 5 bases. The germline V and J ends were trimmed by 2 bases and 8 bases, with 10 bases remaining between them. In germline, CDR1 is KGHSH, CDR2 LQKENI. The CDR3 runs to 13 residues. CDR3 protein: CASSPSRADEQFF. In DNA, the CDR3 is TGTGCCAGCTCACCATCCAGGGCTGATGAGCAGTTCTTC.

Only a few counts were recorded for this clone. The chain recombines TRBV7-8 with TRBJ2-1; 8 positions match TRBD1. The CDR3 is made up of 14 amino acids. V gave up 5 bases and J gave up 7 bases; unmatched junction bases: 7. Looked up from germline, CDR1 is SGHVS and CDR2 is FQNEAQ. CDR3 coding DNA: TGTGCCAGCAGCCTACCGACAGGGGAGAATGAGCAGTTCTTC. It translates to CASSLPTGENEQFF.

The chain recombines TRBV29-1 with TRBJ1-1, with 10 bases aligning to TRBD1. Germline V gene lookup returns CDR1 SQVTM and CDR2 ANQGSEA. This CDR3 comprises 13 residues. J lost 1 base, V lost 7 bases, and 3 bases had no gene match. In nucleotides, the CDR3 is TGCAGCGAGCGGACAGGGGGGAACACTGAAGCTTTCTTT. Residues: CSERTGGNTEAFF.

This chain links TRBV18 with TRBJ1-4, with D perhaps matching TRBD1 (5 bases). The CDR3 consists of 13 residues. CDR1 KGHSH and CDR2 LQKENI come from the germline V gene. V gave up 5 bases and J gave up 6 bases, with 10 bases separating them. The CDR3 loop is CASSLTVDEKLFF. The CDR3 bases are TGTGCCAGCTCATTGACAGTCGATGAAAAACTGTTTTTT.

The chain carries TRBV7-9 and TRBJ1-3; D call uncertain. CDR3 length: 13 residues. V dropped 1 base and J dropped 4 bases, with 5 bases sitting between them. The germline V gene encodes CDR1 SEHNR and CDR2 FQNEAQ (reference sequence). The CDR3 is CASSLGAGNTIYF. CDR3 coding DNA: TGTGCCAGCAGCTTAGGGGCGGGAAACACCATATATTTT.

The chain couples TRBV11-3 to TRBJ2-2; 13 nucleotides line up with TRBD2. This CDR3 comprises 15 residues. The germline CDR1 and CDR2 sequences are SGHNT and YENEEA. Trimming removed 6 bases from V and 9 bases from J; junction bases left unmatched: 7. Here the CDR3 reads CASSPGTSGNRELFF. The CDR3 nucleotides are TGTGCCAGCAGTCCCGGGACTAGCGGGAACCGGGAGCTGTTTTTT.

The V call is TRBV24-1, the J call TRBJ2-7, with TRBD2 identical over 11 bases. J gave up 8 bases and V 5 bases, and 4 bases lay outside the gene matches. In germline, CDR1 is KGHDR, CDR2 SFDVKD. The CDR3 spans 13 residues. The CDR3 DNA reads TGTGCCACCAGTGCCCCTAGCGGGAGGCAGCAGTACTTC. As protein: CATSAPSGRQQYF.

V gene TRBV19 combines with J gene TRBJ2-1; no clear D gene. Trimming shortened V by 3 bases and J by 3 bases, and 9 bases separated the two germline ends. The CDR3 covers 14 residues. The V gene's germline CDR1 is LNHDA and CDR2 SQIVND (reference sequence). The CDR3 protein is CASSIRTYYNEQFF. The CDR3 coding sequence is TGTGCCAGTAGTATTCGTACTTACTACAATGAGCAGTTCTTC.

The genes are TRBV28 and TRBJ1-2; D ambiguous. CDR3 length: 14 amino acids. Trimming removed 1 base from V and 4 bases from J, with 10 bases in between. CDR1 is MDHEN, CDR2 SYDVKM, per germline. For the CDR3, the DNA is TGTGCCAGCAGTTTATTCTCCCAGTTCTATGGCTACACCTTC. As protein: CASSLFSQFYGYTF.

This chain uses TRBV5-4 with TRBJ2-7; 8 bases are shared with TRBD1. The ends lost 1 base at V and 7 bases at J; junction bases unmatched: 10. CDR1 and CDR2 (germline): SGHNT, YYREEE (reference sequence). This CDR3 has 15 amino acids. The CDR3 is CASSLRQGAPGEQYF. CDR3 sequence (DNA): TGTGCCAGCAGCTTGCGTCAGGGGGCGCCTGGGGAGCAGTACTTC.

The chain is built from TRBV9 and TRBJ2-5, with 7 positions matching TRBD2. Germline lookup yields CDR1 SGDLS and CDR2 YYNGEE. V shed 4 bases and J 2 bases; nucleotides not matched to a gene: 2. The CDR3 runs to 13 residues. In DNA form, the CDR3 reads TGTGCCAGCAGCCTCGGGGGGCAAGAGACCCAGTACTTC. This codes for CASSLGGQETQYF.

The rearrangement links TRBV7-8 to TRBJ2-5, with TRBD1 identical over 8 bases. Germline CDR1 SGHVS, CDR2 FQNEAQ. V lost 1 base and J lost 2; bases outside the gene matches: 9. The CDR3 is made up of 17 amino acids. For the CDR3, the DNA is TGTGCCAGCAGCTTAGGGACAGGGATCGCAAGACAAGAGACCCAGTACTTC. This codes for CASSLGTGIARQETQYF.

This clone showed up just a few times. This sequence joins TRBV24-1 and TRBJ2-1, with 7 bases lining up with TRBD1. V lost 5 bases, J lost 6 bases, and 9 bases stayed unmatched. The CDR3 spans 15 residues. Germline V gene lookup returns CDR1 KGHDR and CDR2 SFDVKD. DNA of the CDR3: TGTGCCACCAGTGGGGGACAGCTGACCATCAATGAGCAGTTCTTC. Translated, it gives CATSGGQLTINEQFF.

The chain recombines TRBV7-9 with TRBJ1-4; D not certain. The length of the CDR3 is 14 residues. Germline values: CDR1 SEHNR, CDR2 FQNEAQ (reference sequence). The V end lost 1 base, the J end lost 8 bases, and 11 bases lay between the germline ends. CDR3 sequence reads: CASSLGLGEEKLFF. The CDR3 DNA follows: TGTGCCAGCAGCTTAGGTCTCGGAGAGGAAAAACTGTTTTTT.

The V call is TRBV2, the J call TRBJ2-4, with D unclear. Deletions cut 4 bases from V and 0 bases from J, with 13 bases between. In germline, CDR1 is SNHLY, CDR2 FYNNEI. This CDR3 is 16 amino acids long. This CDR3 is CASSGVRDLAKNIQYF. The CDR3 nucleotides read TGTGCCAGCAGTGGGGTGAGAGACTTAGCCAAAAACATTCAGTACTTC.

The chain is built from TRBV5-6 and TRBJ2-3; TRBD2 agrees at 7 bases. The germline V gene encodes CDR1 SGHDT and CDR2 YYEEEE. The CDR3 length is 15 residues. The V and J ends lost 2 bases and 2 bases, in that order; junction bases with no gene match: 5. The CDR3: CASSLPSGTTDTQYF. CDR3 DNA: TGTGCCAGCAGCTTACCTAGCGGAACCACAGATACGCAGTATTTT.

V usage is TRBV10-2 and J usage is TRBJ1-2; possibly TRBD1 for D (5 bases). From germline, CDR1 is WSHSY and CDR2 SAAADI. The ends were cut back, 6 bases at V and 0 bases at J, with 11 bases in the middle. This CDR3 is 14 amino acids long. DNA of the CDR3: TGCGCCAGCAGGGGGGGAATTTCTAACTATGGCTACACCTTC. It specifies CASRGGISNYGYTF.

The CDR3 DNA is TGTGCCAGCAGCCTCGGGTGGAACACTGAAGCTTTCTTT. Its translation: CASSLGWNTEAFF. This sequence joins TRBV21-1 and TRBJ1-1. TRBV21-1 is a pseudogene. The CDR3 runs 13 residues.

There are a few counts of this clone. The V call is TRBV10-3, the J call TRBJ1-1; 9 bases align to TRBD1. The J segment lost 5 bases and the V segment lost 4 bases, leaving 14 bases of the junction unmatched. From germline, CDR1 is ENHRY and CDR2 SYGVKD. The length of the CDR3 is 17 residues. The CDR3 loop is CAISAPTGTGGRTEAFF. The CDR3 DNA reads TGTGCCATCAGTGCTCCGACCGGTACAGGGGGCAGGACTGAAGCTTTCTTT.

This clone was seen a handful of times. The V gene is TRBV12-5, the J gene TRBJ2-3; 8 bases line up with TRBD2. This CDR3 is 18 amino acids long. Germline lookup yields CDR1 LGHNT and CDR2 FRNRAP. The trim removed 1 base at V and 1 base at J, leaving 10 bases unmatched. Here the CDR3 DNA reads TGTGCTAGTGGTTTGGATAACGGGAGGGTCACTGGCACAGATACGCAGTATTTT. This encodes CASGLDNGRVTGTDTQYF.

The chain combines TRBV3-1 (or the pseudogene TRBV3-2) with TRBJ2-5; D perhaps matches TRBD2 (6 bases). Trimming shortened V by 2 bases and J by 3 bases, and 7 bases separated the two germline ends. The germline V gene has CDR1 LGHDT and CDR2 YNNKEL (reference sequence). The CDR3 runs to 13 residues. The CDR3 sequence: CASSQRGEETQYF. For the CDR3, the DNA is TGTGCCAGCAGCCAACGCGGGGAAGAGACCCAGTACTTC.